One sample yielded the 8 T cell receptor beta chains listed below, sequenced in a study of blood T cell repertoires in COVID-19. The method was immunoSEQ multiplex PCR; TCRdb's version includes in-frame clones alone and lacks a portion of them. The table lists 110,000 to 150,000 clones, over 75% of them singletons. Sequenced: peripheral blood. The receptors originated from a man aged 50 to 60 with acute or convalescent COVID-19.

The chain joins TRBV4-2 to TRBJ2-3, with 9 bases matching TRBD2. CDR3 length: 16 residues. J gave up 1 base and V 4 bases, and 6 bases lay outside the gene matches. Germline assignment: CDR1 LGHNA and CDR2 YNFKEQ. DNA of the CDR3: TGTGCCAGCAGCCCGAATCCTAGCGGGGGCACAGATACGCAGTATTTT. Protein product: CASSPNPSGGTDTQYF.

This clone occurred a few times. In DNA form, the CDR3 reads TGTGCCTGGAGTCCGGGGGGGGGCTACACCTTC. Residues: CAWSPGGGYTF. J is TRBJ1-2 and V is TRBV30, with D possibly TRBD1 on 5 matching bases. V gave up 2 bases and J gave up 8 bases, with 9 bases separating them. The CDR3 has 11 amino acids. Looked up from germline, CDR1 is GTSNPN and CDR2 is SVGIG (reference sequence).

V is TRBV19 and J is TRBJ2-3, with 7 bases matching TRBD1. The CDR3 loop spans 15 amino acids. V lost 4 bases to trimming and J lost 0 bases; unmatched junction nucleotides: 4. From germline, CDR1 is LNHDA and CDR2 SQIVND (reference sequence). In DNA, the CDR3 is TGTGCCAGTAGTACAGGGACAGCTAGCACAGATACGCAGTATTTT. It codes for CASSTGTASTDTQYF.

This clone was seen only a few times. The J gene is TRBJ2-7, the V gene TRBV7-2; D not resolved. The CDR3 is 12 residues long. V was cut by 3 bases and J by 4 bases, with 7 bases left in between. From germline, CDR1 is SGHTA and CDR2 FQGNSA. The chain's CDR3 is CASSFPSYEQYF. DNA for the CDR3: TGTGCCAGCAGCTTCCCCTCGTACGAGCAGTACTTC.

This clone was counted a few times. The rearrangement joins TRBV5-4 to TRBJ1-4; D possibly corresponds to TRBD1 (5 bases). The ends were cut back, 9 bases at V and 3 bases at J, with 15 bases in the middle. Per the germline V gene, CDR1 is SGHNT and CDR2 is YYREEE (reference sequence). CDR3 length: 14 residues. The CDR3 bases are TGTGCCACCAACCAATGGGGGGCTAATGAAAAACTGTTTTTT. This encodes CATNQWGANEKLFF.

The rearrangement uses TRBV5-1 and TRBJ2-3, with 7 bases identical to TRBD1. Germline CDR1 reads SGHRS; CDR2 reads YFSETQ. The J segment lost 4 bases and the V segment lost 4 bases, leaving 12 bases of the junction unmatched. The CDR3 is 16 amino acids. The CDR3 loop reads CASSPGTVMVADTQYF. As DNA, the CDR3 is TGCGCCAGCAGCCCCGGGACAGTGATGGTTGCAGATACGCAGTATTTT.

The chain uses TRBV6-8 and TRBJ2-3; D is uncertain. V shed 9 bases and J shed 0 bases, with 10 bases lying between them. There are 13 residues in the CDR3. Germline CDR1 MNHGY, CDR2 SAAAGT. The CDR3 here is CASPFASTDTQYF. CDR3 bases: TGTGCCAGTCCGTTCGCGAGCACAGATACGCAGTATTTT.

The chain carries TRBV6-5 and TRBJ1-6; 7 nucleotides line up with TRBD1. This CDR3 is built from 15 residues. Germline-derived CDR1 and CDR2 are MNHEY and SVGAGI. V gave up 7 bases and J gave up 10 bases; unmatched junction bases: 13. CDR3 sequence: CASKYAGGTRSPLHF. DNA of the CDR3: TGTGCCAGCAAATACGCAGGGGGGACTCGATCACCCCTCCACTTT.